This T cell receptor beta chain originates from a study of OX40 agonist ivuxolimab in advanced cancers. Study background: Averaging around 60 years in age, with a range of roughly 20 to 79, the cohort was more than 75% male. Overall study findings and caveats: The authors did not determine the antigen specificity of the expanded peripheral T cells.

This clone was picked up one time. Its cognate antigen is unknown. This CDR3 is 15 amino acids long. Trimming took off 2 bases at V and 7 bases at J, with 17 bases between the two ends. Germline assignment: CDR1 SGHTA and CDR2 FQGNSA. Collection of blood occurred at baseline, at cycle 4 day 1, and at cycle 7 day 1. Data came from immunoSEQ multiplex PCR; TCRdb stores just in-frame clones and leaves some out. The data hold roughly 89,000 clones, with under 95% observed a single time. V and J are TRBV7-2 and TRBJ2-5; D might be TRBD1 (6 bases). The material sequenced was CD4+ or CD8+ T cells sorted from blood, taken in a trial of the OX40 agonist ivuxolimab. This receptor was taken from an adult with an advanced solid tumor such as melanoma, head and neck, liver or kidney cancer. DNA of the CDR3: TGTGCCAGCAGCTTAACGAGGACTGGGGGCGGGACCCAGTACTTC. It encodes CASSLTRTGGGTQYF.